A single T cell receptor (beta chain) is shown here with its context. The record originates from a study of blood T cell repertoires in COVID-19. Some clones are missing from TCRdb's copy, which holds only in-frame ones; the method was immunoSEQ multiplex PCR. The sample carries over 150,000 clones, approximately 90% recorded once. The CDR3 consists of 13 residues. Germline V gives CDR1 LNHDA, CDR2 SQIVND (reference sequence). V lost 5 bases and J lost 6; bases outside the gene matches: 2. Source material: peripheral blood. The chain combines TRBV19 with TRBJ2-1, with TRBD1 matching over 9 bases. This clonotype was sampled from a woman aged 70 to 79 with COVID-19, enrolled during active disease. The CDR3 DNA reads TGTGCCAGTAGTCGGACAGGGGCCAATGAGCAGTTCTTC. It translates to CASSRTGANEQFF.